The source of this T cell receptor beta chain is a study of cytomegalovirus exposure and HLA in healthy donors (dated by TCRdb to between 2016 and 2019). A note on the overall study: According to an earlier analysis of a few hundred of the donors, 150 million to 200 million T cells yielded approximately 120 million unique TCR beta sequences and approximately 300 Gb of sequence data. Roughly five DR-DQ haplotypes were handled as single units for association and clustering, since linkage in the cohort was strong. A later analysis re-analyzed previously published TCR beta repertoires from 660 or so donors and added high-resolution HLA genotyping to study TCR occurrence patterns. Among approximately 370 genotyped donors of the cohort, an average of roughly 230,000 unique TCR beta nucleotide sequences was sequenced per donor, of which about 18% were non-productive. An earlier analysis of nearly 600 of the donors applied high-throughput TCR beta sequencing to assess whether each TCR beta V gene segment acted as functional or pseudogenic. Among the roughly 390 genotyped donors, about 83% belonged to the genetic ancestry cluster associated with self-reported Caucasian donors. Every discovery cohort repertoire had been produced on one sequencing platform. Genome-wide SNP genotypes for about 65% of the 666 donors were used in a later genetic analysis, which treated that subset as a discovery cohort. Both class I and class II loci were covered by HLA typing, at four-digit resolution. High-throughput TCR immunosequencing, statistical association of individual TCRs with disease status, and machine learning were combined to predict cytomegalovirus infection status. In addition to the first cohort of roughly 670 subjects, a separate validation cohort of 100 to 150 different subjects was used. The number of donors typed differed by locus, with roughly 620-630 for A, B, C, DRB1 and DQB1, approximately 500 for DQA1, 600 to 610 for DPA1, and some 470 for DPB1. The study aimed to test whether signatures of past pathogen exposure could be identified by cataloging public T cell receptors. In the later analysis, no new phenotypic data were used to find candidate immune exposures; instead, reliance was placed on TCR beta sequences and their occurrence across donors. The T cell repertoires of 550 to 850 subjects were profiled by immunosequencing and related to cytomegalovirus serostatus. An early release covering more than 500 HLA-typed donors comprised about 300 gigabases of sequencing data and around 86 million unique TCR sequences. Alongside the repertoire data, information on donor age, sex, ethnicity and CMV serostatus was compiled. What the authors observed across the whole study: The presence/absence analyses assumed that sequencing depth was roughly uniform across donors, and that assumption may not be true. The classifier was reported to diagnose cytomegalovirus status with high specificity and sensitivity in both the original and validation cohorts. When HLA alleles, especially DR and DQ, strongly co-occurred, TCR associations were difficult to assign to individual alleles. CMV serostatus was the only immune exposure information available for the cohort. An earlier analysis of several hundred of the donors showed that most TCR beta V segments appeared in productive rearrangements either about 87% or about 30% of the time, which broadly matched IMGT annotations. In a later analysis, HLA-associated TCR beta chains were found to be more clonally expanded and to have lower generation probabilities than equally common non-associated chains. Because counts were too low, under 20 rarely observed V segments, including chromosome 9 orphons, were left out of the earlier analysis of over 550 of the donors. In a later analysis, the rate of TCR association differed among HLA loci, with DRB1 alleles having the most associated TCRs and HLA-C alleles having the fewest. In a later analysis, around 17,000 TCR beta sequences were associated with specific HLA alleles at a false discovery rate of 0.05. A cluster of highly shared sequence variants was judged likely to be a technical artifact of the sequencing pipeline. Several of the top co-occurrence clusters appeared to be linked to parvovirus B19, influenza, CMV and Epstein-Barr virus, according to a later analysis. Some IMGT-functional V segments, including TRBV6-2 and TRBV6-3, could not be told apart with the 87-base-pair reads, so those segments were excluded. Because some donors lacked HLA typing at each locus, the association tests relied only on the typed subset. In vitro tests confirmed that a few of the cytomegalovirus-associated TCR beta chains recognize cytomegalovirus antigens. A later analysis found that most CMV-associated TCR beta chains appeared HLA-restricted, with HLA associations seemingly driven largely by CMV exposure. Most TCR sequences were observed very rarely across donors, whereas some public TCRs were present in many individuals. Only TCR beta chains were sequenced in this cohort, and the absence of alpha or paired-chain data limited detectable features. A total of 150 to 200 TCR beta chains were listed by the study as associated with cytomegalovirus. V-gene and J-gene trimming of TCR beta chains was associated with a missense DCLRE1C variant in a later genetic analysis, and the association was replicated in an independent cohort. A further reported finding was that TCR beta sequences accurately predicted the HLA-A and HLA-B alleles for most subjects in the first cohort. The authors suggested that the approach could potentially be extended to other disease states and immunological phenotypes. A later genetic analysis reported fewer N-insertions in productive TCRs among donors in an Asian-associated ancestry cluster than the 666-donor mean. Correlated functional status among segregating V segments might be attributable to linkage disequilibrium, but an unknown experimental factor could not be ruled out.

Notes on this clone: The antigen it recognizes is unknown.

The cohort was made up of under 800 healthy bone marrow donors. All cohort members were sampled while nominally healthy, although unrecorded immune exposures were likely present. The donor was CMV seronegative and belonged to the group of 320 or so seronegative cohort members. A peripheral blood sample was collected from each donor, and TCR beta sequencing was performed on peripheral blood mononuclear cells. Genomic DNA extraction from the blood cell samples was performed with the Qiagen DNeasy Blood Extraction Kit. CDR1 and CDR2 were assigned from the germline V gene (reference sequence) as SEHNR and FQNEAQ. From cysteine to phenylalanine, the CDR3 is 12 amino acids long. CDR3 DNA only is kept here, 36 bases in frame from base 1. Relative to germline, V is 5 bases shorter and J is 8 bases shorter, with 12 bases between their ends. The library was prepared using the immunoSEQ multiplex PCR assay. The multiplex PCR relied on a mix of 60 forward primers for TCR Vbeta segments and 13 reverse primers for TCR Jbeta segments. The CDR3 region of rearranged TCR beta genes was amplified from genomic DNA with a multiplex PCR assay. On the Illumina HiSeq System, the amplified TCR beta libraries were sequenced as 87-base-pair reads. As for the original processing: In a later analysis, roughly 80 million unique TCR beta chains were counted across the 500 to 850 repertoires, and around 10 million of these chains were shared by at least two donors. A nearest-neighbor algorithm error-corrected the raw reads and collapsed the reads into unique sequences, merging closely related sequences to remove PCR and sequencing errors. To assign V, D and J gene segments, CDR3 sequences were aligned to IMGT reference sequences. For a sequence to be retained, a match of at least six nucleotides to both a V gene segment and a J gene segment was required. Rearrangements were called productive when the CDR3 lacked stop codons and stayed in frame with V and J; all others were non-productive. CDR3 was defined according to IMGT convention as the region running from the second conserved V-encoded cysteine to the conserved J-encoded phenylalanine. Sequences without an unambiguous match to a single V gene segment were excluded from the earlier analysis of approximately 600 of the donors. An earlier analysis of some 500 of the donors classified V segments as functional when productive rearrangements were above 56.7% and as segregating when the standard deviation between donors was above 5%. To diagnose cytomegalovirus status from the catalog of TCR beta chain sequences, a statistical classification framework was built. V and J gene assignment, in a later analysis, came from comparing TCR nucleotide sequences with IMGT/GENE-DB human TR gene sequences. A later analysis assigned CDR3 sequences and most-parsimonious VDJ recombination scenarios with the TCRdist pipeline. In a later analysis, each TCR beta chain was defined by its CDR3 amino acid sequence together with its V-gene family, and reads without a unique V-gene family were excluded. As a way to deal with suspected cross-contamination and a sequencing artifact, a later analysis dropped approximately 570 nucleotide sequences that were highly shared and had low generation probability. A later analysis calculated a clonal expansion index for each public chain from normalized within-repertoire ranks of inferred template counts. Generation probabilities in a later analysis came from a VDJ recombination model fitted to out-of-frame rearrangements, and those results were checked against IGoR. In a later analysis, TCR-TCR, TCR-HLA and TCR-CMV co-occurrence was scored with hypergeometric tests, and a repertoire-size bias correction was applied to TCR pairs. To estimate false discovery rates, a later analysis permuted the HLA or CMV assignments 20 times. In a later analysis, co-occurring TCRs were grouped using DBSCAN, with TCRdist sequence similarity added in when clustering inside HLA-allele-positive subsets. Repertoires with fewer than 30,000 or more than 120,000 public chains, plus five repertoires with anomalous nucleotide sharing, were excluded from co-occurrence clustering. TCRdb holds this immuneACCESS table with in-frame rearrangements only. Some clones are missing; in checked studies, unresolved V genes explain under half, and the rest has no known cause. V, J and clone size reflect that table, while D and trimming were determined from the DNA. In this sample's table one finds fewer than 75,000 clones. More than 15% of the sample lies in the top ten.

The rearranged chain carries TRBV7-9 and TRBJ1-2; a confident D gene designation cannot be given. Sequences were obtained from PBMCs. The source is a boy between 5 and 17 years old in good health and CMV-seronegative. The CDR3 protein is CASSPPGKGYTF. Here is the DNA: TGTGCCAGCAGCCCCCCAGGAAAAGGCTACACCTTC.